The 6 T cell receptor beta chains listed next were all sequenced from one sample in a study of T cell responses to AZD1222 COVID-19 vaccine. Clones were read by immunoSEQ multiplex PCR, and TCRdb kept only the in-frame ones, dropping some. The sample comprises 120,000 or so clones, about nine tenths of which are singletons, and about 4.5% rests with the top ten. The sequencing here drew on peripheral blood, taken on day 0 of AZD1222 vaccination. The receptors here all came from an adult in good health.

The chain carries TRBV11-2 and TRBJ2-7; 12 bases fit TRBD2. The CDR3 has 17 residues. The J segment lost 4 bases and the V segment lost 5 bases, leaving 12 bases of the junction unmatched. In germline, CDR1 is SGHAT, CDR2 FQNNGV. CDR3 coding DNA: TGTGCCAGCAGCCCACCCCTTCTAGCGGGAGGGCCGTACGAGCAGTACTTC. It translates to CASSPPLLAGGPYEQYF. The variable domain in full, completed from reference TRBV11-2 and TRBJ2-7, reads EAGVAQSPRYKIIEKRQSVAFWCNPISGHATLYWYQQILGQGPKLLIQFQNNGVVDDSQLPKDRFSAERLKGVDSTLKIQPAKLEDSAVYLCASSPPLLAGGPYEQYFGPGTRLTVT.

This clone was counted a single time. The CDR3 reads CASIDPPGGWNTGELFF. The CDR3 nucleotides read TGTGCCAGTATAGATCCACCCGGGGGCTGGAACACCGGGGAGCTGTTTTTT. This chain uses TRBV6-4 with TRBJ2-2; the D call may be TRBD1 or TRBD2 (6 bases each). Germline CDR1 reads MRHNA; CDR2 reads SNTAGT. The CDR3 totals 17 residues. Trimming cost V 9 bases and J 1 base, with 21 bases left between them.

This clone was found once. The V call is TRBV19, the J call TRBJ1-2; 10 nucleotides match TRBD1. V lost 7 bases, J lost 7 bases, and 9 bases stayed unmatched. In germline, CDR1 is LNHDA, CDR2 SQIVND (reference sequence). CDR3 length equals 14 residues. CDR3 sequence reads: CASTPTGGGFGYTF. CDR3 in DNA: TGTGCCAGTACCCCGACAGGGGGCGGATTTGGCTACACCTTC.

This rearrangement joins TRBV7-9 to TRBJ2-5; D might be TRBD1 (6 bases). Germline CDR1 is SEHNR and CDR2 is FQNEAQ (reference sequence). V lost 5 bases and J lost 3, with 13 bases in between. The CDR3 has 14 amino acids. The chain's CDR3 is CASSRLRQEETQYF. CDR3 DNA sequence: TGTGCCAGCAGCCGTCTCAGACAGGAAGAGACCCAGTACTTC.

The rearrangement joins TRBV7-2 to TRBJ2-3; no reliable D call. The CDR3 loop spans 14 amino acids. Germline V gene sequence: CDR1 SGHTA, CDR2 FQGNSA. Trimming took 5 bases from V and 2 from J, leaving 11 bases between them. CDR3 coding DNA: TGTGCCAGCAGCCGCGACTCACTCACAGATACGCAGTATTTT. Its protein is CASSRDSLTDTQYF.

The chain is built from TRBV27 and TRBJ2-7; D remains unclear. The CDR3 sequence is 13 residues long. The germline CDR1 and CDR2 sequences are MNHEY and SMNVEV (reference sequence). The ends were cut back, 8 bases at V and 4 bases at J, with 15 bases in the middle. Written as DNA, the CDR3 is TGTGCCAGCCGTTATTCACCCGGGTACGAGCAGTACTTC. Residues: CASRYSPGYEQYF.